This T cell receptor beta chain emerged from a study of spatial heterogeneity in lung cancer. Across the whole study: Correlation of TCR transcript counts in tumor regions with a T cell module score from matched bulk RNA-seq was strong. General observations from the study: Within tumors, counts of expanded alpha and beta TCRs tracked tumor mutation counts. Estimation of coverage gave values of about 7% for alpha and approximately 13% for beta chains in tumor T cells.

V was clipped by 0 bases and J by 5 bases, with 16 bases between them. CDR3 length equals 16 residues. Germline CDR1 is SNHLY and CDR2 is FYNNEI. This clonotype was counted ten times or more. Its target is unknown. As to time point: sample taken at primary tumor resection. Samples came from roughly 72 TRACERx patients with untreated early-stage lung cancer. Single TCR cDNA molecules each had their own unique molecular identifier. TCRdb reanalysed the 5' RACE reads using MiXCR and keeps one entry per CDR3 protein. Of about 20,000 distinct CDR3 sequences in the sample, 7.5% were seen once. This material consisted of lung tumor tissue, taken at surgery. The TCR sequence derives from a male donor with early-stage non-small cell lung cancer. The chain links TRBV2 to TRBJ1-2, with a tentative D call TRBD1 (6 bases). The CDR3 sequence: CASSEARGGPRYGYTF. In DNA form, the CDR3 reads TGTGCCAGCAGTGAAGCGCGCGGGGGGCCCCGATATGGCTACACCTTC.